This TCR beta chain was captured in a study of identical twins. Germline CDR1 SNHLY, CDR2 FYNNEI. The CDR3 runs to 15 residues. V lost 7 bases, J lost 2 bases, and 10 bases stayed unmatched. cDNA carried unique molecular identifiers, and a universal primer site was added by template switching. From the 5' RACE reads, TCRdb called clonotypes with MiXCR, one entry per CDR3 protein. The sample contains over 550,000 distinct CDR3 sequences, roughly 6.6% of which appear only once. This clonotype was recorded at least ten times. In addition, the sample was reused for a study of yellow fever vaccine responses in identical twins.

This chain joins TRBV2 and TRBJ2-7; 8 positions match TRBD2. The receptor was derived from a woman aged 18-29 years in good health. The sample taken for sequencing was PBMCs. CDR3 protein: CASIDGAGGAYEQYF. As DNA, the CDR3 is TGTGCCAGCATCGACGGGGCGGGAGGAGCCTACGAGCAGTACTTC.